These 21 T cell receptor beta chains share one sample of origin, sequenced in a study of T cells after yellow fever vaccination. A single record per CDR3 protein comes from TCRdb applying MiXCR to the 5' RACE reads. Altogether some 350,000 distinct CDR3 sequences are present, roughly 6.2% being singletons, with the ten largest covering about 15%. The source was PBMCs, collected 5 days after the yellow fever booster vaccination. These TCRs come from a man aged 25-45 years who received the YFV17D yellow fever vaccine.

This clonotype occurred many times. The rearrangement joins TRBV7-9 to TRBJ2-7; D uncertain. Trimming pared 10 bases from V and 3 bases from J, leaving 16 bases between. The CDR3 has 13 amino acids. CDR1 is SEHNR, CDR2 FQNEAQ, per germline (reference sequence). CDR3 sequence reads: CATAIGAIYEQYF. The CDR3 nucleotides read TGTGCCACAGCTATTGGAGCCATCTACGAGCAGTACTTC.

This clonotype appeared a few times. The chain employs TRBV19 and TRBJ2-7, with TRBD1 matching over 8 bases. CDR1 and CDR2 (germline): LNHDA, SQIVND (reference sequence). The CDR3 runs to 13 residues. Unmatched junction bases numbered 6, after V lost 9 bases and J lost 2 bases. This CDR3 reads CASRDRITYEQYF. The CDR3 DNA follows: TGTGCCAGCAGGGACAGGATAACCTACGAGCAGTACTTC.

The table lists this clonotype with many counts. The V and J genes are TRBV18 and TRBJ2-3, with D hard to call. V was shortened by 5 bases and J by 1 base, with 10 bases between the two germline ends. CDR1 and CDR2 from the germline V gene are KGHSH and LQKENI. The CDR3 loop spans 14 amino acids. The CDR3 spells CASSSRSGTDTQYF. The CDR3 DNA follows: TGTGCCAGCTCAAGCAGGTCGGGCACAGATACGCAGTATTTT.

This chain connects TRBV9 to TRBJ2-7, with D hard to call. Germline CDR1 reads SGDLS; CDR2 reads YYNGEE. V dropped 4 bases and J dropped 1 base, with 15 bases sitting between them. This CDR3 region has 15 residues. The DNA of the CDR3 is TGTGCCAGCAGCCCGAGCGCGGTCTGGTCCTACGAGCAGTACTTC. Translated, it gives CASSPSAVWSYEQYF. Variable domain in full (rest from reference TRBV9 and TRBJ2-7): DSGVTQTPKHLITATGQRVTLRCSPRSGDLSVYWYQQSLDQGLQFLIQYYNGEERAKGNILERFSAQQFPDLHSELNLSSLELGDSALYFCASSPSAVWSYEQYFGPGTRLTVT.

This clonotype was found many times. This chain joins TRBV12-3 or TRBV12-4 and TRBJ2-2; D perhaps matches TRBD2 (6 bases). This CDR3 contains 15 residues. Trimming removed 5 bases from V and 9 bases from J, with 19 bases in between. The CDR3 sequence: CASSPNTGSRWELFF. DNA for the CDR3: TGTGCCAGCAGTCCAAATACCGGGAGCCGCTGGGAGCTGTTTTTT.

J is TRBJ2-7 and V is TRBV12-3 or TRBV12-4; TRBD1 might be the D (5 bases). The CDR3 extends over 15 amino acids. V shed 5 bases and J shed 0 bases, with 14 bases lying between them. The CDR3 region has the DNA TGTGCCAGCAGTGCCACGTACAGGAGCTCCTACGAGCAGTACTTC. It translates to CASSATYRSSYEQYF.

This clonotype was observed a few times. The V and J genes are TRBV20-1 and TRBJ2-3; the match to TRBD2 covers 14 bases. Germline values: CDR1 DFQATT, CDR2 SNEGSKA (reference sequence). The V and J ends lost 6 bases and 7 bases, in that order; junction bases with no gene match: 18. The CDR3 is 18 amino acids. The CDR3 loop is CSAKRLGGLAGDMNTQYF. CDR3 coding DNA: TGCAGTGCGAAGAGATTGGGGGGACTAGCGGGAGATATGAATACGCAGTATTTT.

The table lists this clonotype with many counts. The V gene is TRBV15, the J gene TRBJ2-7, with no clear D. Per the germline V gene, CDR1 is LNHNV and CDR2 is YYDKDF (reference sequence). Trimming cost V 8 bases and J 1 base, with 12 bases left between them. The length of the CDR3 is 13 residues. The chain's CDR3 is CATATAASYEQYF. The CDR3 DNA follows: TGTGCCACCGCGACGGCGGCTTCCTACGAGCAGTACTTC.

This clonotype has a handful of counts. The chain has TRBV18 and TRBJ1-6; a weak D match, TRBD1 (5 bases). The V and J ends lost 4 bases and 10 bases respectively, with 20 bases between them. Germline CDR1 is KGHSH and CDR2 is LQKENI. The CDR3 totals 16 residues. CDR3 nucleotide sequence: TGTGCCAGCTCACAACGGTTGGAGGGACGAGGGTCACCCCTCCACTTT. Translated: CASSQRLEGRGSPLHF.

This CDR3 is CASSAGGHEQFF. As DNA, the CDR3 is TGTGCCAGCAGCGCAGGGGGCCATGAGCAGTTCTTC. The chain carries TRBV9 and TRBJ2-1, with TRBD1 matching 8 bases. This CDR3 contains 12 residues. V lost 3 bases, J lost 8 bases, and 1 base stayed unmatched. Germline CDR1 reads SGDLS; CDR2 reads YYNGEE.

The J gene is TRBJ1-2, the V gene TRBV6-5; 7 bases are a match to TRBD1. V lost 2 bases and J lost 6; bases outside the gene matches: 9. The CDR3 has 15 amino acids. CDR1 is MNHEY and CDR2 is SVGAGI in the germline V gene. Written as DNA, the CDR3 is TGTGCCAGCAGTTACCTGGACAGGTCCATGAATGGCTACACCTTC. It encodes CASSYLDRSMNGYTF.

The CDR3, as DNA: TGTGCCAGCAGTTTAATGGCGGGATCCACCTACAATGAGCAGTTCTTC. Translation gives CASSLMAGSTYNEQFF. The gene calls are TRBV27 and TRBJ2-1; D perhaps matches TRBD2 (6 bases). This CDR3 has 16 amino acids. Germline CDR1 and CDR2: MNHEY and SMNVEV (reference sequence). V was clipped by 2 bases and J by 2 bases, with 13 bases between them.

This clonotype was recorded many times. J is TRBJ2-2 and V is TRBV28; TRBD2 matches at 12 bases. The CDR3 spans 19 residues. V trimming: 4 bases; J trimming: 3 bases; junction bases outside the gene matches: 12. CDR1 is MDHEN and CDR2 is SYDVKM in the germline V gene. The CDR3 nucleotides read TGTGCCAGCAGTTCAATTCCGACTAGCGGGAGCGGCTACACCGGGGAGCTGTTTTTT. Its translation is CASSSIPTSGSGYTGELFF.

This clonotype was seen a handful of times. The chain combines TRBV7-9 with TRBJ2-5; 7 bases line up with TRBD2. V was clipped by 0 bases and J by 5 bases; unmatched bases: 6. Germline CDR1 reads SEHNR; CDR2 reads FQNEAQ (reference sequence). The length of the CDR3 is 15 residues. The chain's CDR3 is CASSLAWTGGETQYF. The CDR3 region has the DNA TGTGCCAGCAGCTTAGCGTGGACGGGGGGTGAGACCCAGTACTTC.

This clonotype was detected only a few times. This sequence joins TRBV3-1 and TRBJ2-7; possibly TRBD1 or TRBD2 for D (5 bases each). The germline V and J ends were trimmed by 1 base and 6 bases, with 19 bases remaining between them. The CDR3 totals 16 residues. Germline-derived CDR1 and CDR2 are LGHDT and YNNKEL (reference sequence). CDR3 bases: TGTGCCAGCAGCCAAGGACAGTTGACTCGGGGTAGCGAGCAGTACTTC. It specifies CASSQGQLTRGSEQYF.

The chain has TRBV20-1 and TRBJ2-1; TRBD2 agrees at 13 bases. Germline assignment: CDR1 DFQATT and CDR2 SNEGSKA (reference sequence). Trimming took 3 bases from V and 5 from J; bases not matched to a gene: 7. CDR3 length: 16 amino acids. The CDR3 here is CSARPWTSGGNNEQFF. In DNA, the CDR3 is TGCAGTGCTAGGCCTTGGACTAGCGGGGGTAACAATGAGCAGTTCTTC.

This clonotype has at least ten counts. The chain links TRBV12-3 or TRBV12-4 to TRBJ1-3; D unclear. Trimming cost V 5 bases and J 0 bases, with 8 bases left between them. CDR3 length equals 14 residues. The CDR3 nucleotides are TGTGCCAGCAGTCCGGCATACTCTGGAAACACCATATATTTT. Protein: CASSPAYSGNTIYF.

V is TRBV12-3 or TRBV12-4 and J is TRBJ1-5; D uncertain. CDR3 length: 12 amino acids. Trimming left V 6 bases short and J 7 bases short, with 10 bases between. The CDR3 sequence is CASSRYTQPQHF. CDR3 nucleotides: TGTGCCAGCAGCAGATATACCCAGCCCCAGCATTTT.

This clonotype was detected only a few times. The chain employs TRBV7-2 and TRBJ2-1; a possible D gene is TRBD2 (5 bases). Deletions cut 4 bases from V and 6 bases from J, with 10 bases between. Germline CDR1 and CDR2: SGHTA and FQGNSA. The CDR3 consists of 13 residues. CDR3 sequence: CASSSVAGNEQFF. The CDR3 DNA reads as TGTGCCAGCAGCTCTGTGGCGGGCAATGAGCAGTTCTTC.

This clonotype was observed a few times. The gene calls are TRBV10-3 and TRBJ2-5; the D gene could be TRBD1 or TRBD2 (5 bases each). Trimming pared 6 bases from V and 4 bases from J, leaving 24 bases between. This CDR3 region has 17 residues. Germline values: CDR1 ENHRY, CDR2 SYGVKD. The CDR3: CAISTSAGAEVGETQYF. The CDR3 nucleotides are TGTGCCATCAGCACCTCCGCCGGGGCTGAAGTGGGAGAGACCCAGTACTTC.

This clonotype was picked up many times. This rearrangement joins TRBV5-1 to TRBJ2-1, with 9 bases aligning to TRBD1. The germline gives CDR1 SGHRS, CDR2 YFSETQ. V shed 3 bases, J shed 4 bases, and the junction held 11 bases outside the gene matches. The CDR3 loop spans 17 amino acids. The chain's CDR3 is CASSSDSGTGIYNEQFF. The DNA for the CDR3 is TGCGCCAGCAGCTCAGACTCCGGGACAGGGATTTACAATGAGCAGTTCTTC.